This TCR beta chain emerged from a study of cytomegalovirus exposure and HLA in healthy donors. Use of 60 Vbeta and 13 Jbeta primers characterized the PCR. Libraries were prepared by immunoSEQ multiplex PCR; TCRdb keeps only in-frame clonotypes and omits some of them. The table shows 150,000 to 250,000 clones, with approximately 83% occurring only once. The germline V gene encodes CDR1 SNHLY and CDR2 FYNNEI. This CDR3 has 13 residues. Trimming removed 3 bases from V and 6 bases from J, with 12 bases in between. The sequenced sample was PBMCs. The source of this sequence is a boy aged 2 to 10 in good health and CMV-seronegative. V gene TRBV2 combines with J gene TRBJ2-7, with D possibly being TRBD2 (6 bases). The CDR3 DNA follows: TGTGCCAGCAGTGAGTGGAGGGGCGGCGAGCAGTACTTC. Protein sequence: CASSEWRGGEQYF.